One and the same sample provided the 14 T cell receptor beta chains below, sequenced in a study of metastatic and nonmetastatic thyroid tumors. The entire patient cohort was treatment-naive prior to thyroid surgery. With MiXCR, TCRdb reprocessed the PCR reads. The repertoire consists of some 55,000 clones, with about 20% occurring once and the leading ten covering 4%. The sequenced sample was blood. Receptors originate from a female donor with papillary thyroid cancer or a benign thyroid nodule (not recorded which). Some clones in this sample may be carry-over from other donors' samples.

This clone came up many times. The V call is TRBV2, the J call TRBJ2-7; TRBD1 matches 7 bases. The trim removed 5 bases at V and 2 bases at J, leaving 9 bases unmatched. Germline V lookup: CDR1 SNHLY, CDR2 FYNNEI. CDR3 length: 15 amino acids. The DNA of the CDR3 is TGTGCCAGCAGTTTAAAGGCCCAGGGGGCCTACGAGCAGTACTTC. Its protein product is CASSLKAQGAYEQYF.

This clone was counted between two and nine times. This may come from a read error, since a much larger clone is one base off. V gene TRBV5-6 combines with J gene TRBJ2-7; no clear D. CDR1 and CDR2 (germline): SGHDT, YYEEEE. The CDR3 spans 14 residues. V was cut by 0 bases and J by 3 bases, with 10 bases left in between. CDR3 DNA sequence: TGTGCCAGCAGCTTGGATGTCGGAGACTACGAGCAGTACTTC. Residues: CASSLDVGDYEQYF.

This clone turned up a few times. This could be a read error, since a much larger clone is one nucleotide away. V is TRBV6-2 or TRBV6-3 and J is TRBJ2-2; 7 bases agree with TRBD1. The germline CDR1 and CDR2 sequences are MNHEY and SVGEGT. CDR3 length equals 15 residues. V gave up 7 bases and J gave up 2 bases; unmatched junction bases: 7. Here the CDR3 DNA reads TGTGCCAGCATACTGGGACAGTCTAACACCGGGGAGCTGTTTTTT. Translating it yields CASILGQSNTGELFF.

This clone was counted between two and nine times. A read error may be the cause here, since a much bigger clone is one base away. V and J are TRBV7-3 and TRBJ2-3, with D maybe TRBD2 (6 bases). The germline V gene has CDR1 SGHTA and CDR2 FQGTGA. This CDR3 contains 15 residues. The CDR3 DNA reads as TGTGCCAGCAACTTAGTTCGGGAGAGCACAGATACGCAGTATTTT. As protein: CASNLVRESTDTQYF. Based on the CDR3 plus reference TRBV7-3 and TRBJ2-3, the full variable domain is GAGVSQTPSNKVTEKGKYVELRCDPISGHTALYWYRQSLGQGPEFLIYFQGTGAADDSGLPNDRFFAVRPEGSVSTLKIQRTERGDSAVYLCASNLVRESTDTQYFGPGTRLTVL.

This clone was picked up a small number of times. This could be a read error, since a much larger clone is one nucleotide away. Here the CDR3 reads CASTWTDGDEQFF. Written as DNA, the CDR3 is TGTGCCAGTACCTGGACTGACGGCGATGAGCAGTTCTTC. The chain employs TRBV19 and TRBJ2-1; a weak D match, TRBD2 (5 bases). Per germline, CDR1 LNHDA and CDR2 SQIVND (reference sequence). This CDR3 comprises 13 residues. V was cut by 7 bases and J by 8 bases, with 15 bases left in between.

This clone was found a few times. The CDR3 nucleotides read TGTGCCAGCAGTGAACATCAGGGGTCCTACAATGAGCAGTTCTTC. Encoded protein: CASSEHQGSYNEQFF. The chain is built from TRBV6-1 and TRBJ2-1; D is possibly TRBD1 (6 bases). The CDR3 consists of 15 residues. CDR1 MNHNS and CDR2 SASEGT come from the germline V gene. V lost 2 bases and J 1 base, leaving 9 bases between the germline ends.

This clone has a handful of counts. A much bigger clone sits one base away, suggesting this may be a read error. This rearrangement joins TRBV6-1 to TRBJ2-3, with 9 bases fitting TRBD2. The CDR3 is 14 residues long. CDR1 MNHNS and CDR2 SASEGT come from the germline V gene. The V and J ends lost 11 bases and 2 bases, in that order; junction bases with no gene match: 8. The CDR3 reads CAAFAGGLTDTQYF. In DNA, the CDR3 is TGTGCCGCCTTCGCGGGAGGGCTCACAGATACGCAGTATTTT.

This clone has ten or more counts. V usage is TRBV20-1 and J usage is TRBJ1-5; TRBD1 is a possible D gene (6 bases). Trimming pared 2 bases from V and 0 bases from J, leaving 11 bases between. The CDR3 is 15 amino acids. Per the germline V gene, CDR1 is DFQATT and CDR2 is SNEGSKA (reference sequence). The chain's CDR3 is CSARTGTSSNQPQHF. DNA of the CDR3: TGCAGTGCTAGAACAGGGACATCTAGCAATCAGCCCCAGCATTTT.

This chain links TRBV2 with TRBJ2-7, with D unresolved. V dropped 5 bases and J dropped 3 bases, with 11 bases sitting between them. CDR3 length equals 13 residues. Germline V lookup: CDR1 SNHLY, CDR2 FYNNEI. The CDR3 sequence is CASSPTEHYEQYF. CDR3 nucleotide sequence: TGTGCCAGCAGTCCCACAGAGCACTACGAGCAGTACTTC.

This clone has ten or more counts. The rearrangement uses TRBV5-1 and TRBJ2-7; TRBD2 is a possible D gene (7 bases). CDR3 size: 13 residues. CDR1 is SGHRS, CDR2 YFSETQ, per germline. Between the trimmed V and J ends, which lost 1 base and 5 bases, there was a span of 10 bases. The CDR3 is CASSLRGGNEQYF. The CDR3 DNA reads as TGCGCCAGCAGCTTGAGGGGGGGCAACGAGCAGTACTTC.

There are many counts of this clone. The gene calls are TRBV12-5 and TRBJ1-4; the D gene is possibly TRBD1 (5 bases). Trimming pared 7 bases from V and 7 bases from J, leaving 16 bases between. The length of the CDR3 is 14 residues. CDR1 is LGHNT, CDR2 FRNRAP, per germline. The CDR3 sequence: CASAQSGGREKLFF. In DNA, the CDR3 is TGTGCTAGTGCCCAATCTGGGGGTCGTGAAAAACTGTTTTTT.

In its sample, this clone was seen many times. J is TRBJ2-6 and V is TRBV11-2; no clear D gene. V was shortened by 2 bases and J by 0 bases, with 8 bases between the two germline ends. Germline CDR1 SGHAT, CDR2 FQNNGV. The CDR3 runs to 16 residues. CDR3 region: CASSLRRTSGANVLTF. CDR3 DNA sequence: TGTGCCAGCAGCTTAAGGCGGACCTCTGGGGCCAACGTCCTGACTTTC.

The sample holds a few counts of this clone. This may be a read error, as it is one base from a much larger clone. The sample contains more than one DNA sequence encoding this CDR3. This chain uses TRBV28 with TRBJ1-1, with D possibly matching TRBD1 (6 bases). The germline CDR1 and CDR2 sequences are MDHEN and SYDVKM. The CDR3 totals 11 residues. CDR3 bases: TGTGCAAGCAGGGGTCTACAGGAAGCTTTCTTT. Translating gives CASRGLQEAFF.

There are many counts of this clone. V usage is TRBV6-1 and J usage is TRBJ1-6; TRBD1 matches at 10 bases. The V gene's germline CDR1 is MNHNS and CDR2 SASEGT. The length of the CDR3 is 15 residues. V trimming: 6 bases; J trimming: 5 bases; junction bases outside the gene matches: 4. DNA for the CDR3: TGTGCCAGCAGACCCGGGACAGGGGATAATTCACCCCTCCACTTT. Residues: CASRPGTGDNSPLHF.